Listed below are T cell receptor beta chains from one sample, sequenced in a study of cytomegalovirus exposure and HLA in healthy donors. Generated by immunoSEQ multiplex PCR, the TCRdb table keeps only in-frame clones and is missing some. The sample includes around 250,000 clones, 70% to 90% of them seen just once. Sequencing input: PBMCs. The receptors stem from a woman aged 60-70 years in good health and CMV-seropositive. Each CDR3 is given with its conserved first and last residue. The D gene is left open where the match is weak. Some rows mark clone size as missing; the rest say once, few, many or name a class of expanded clone.

DNA,CDR3,D,J,size,V
TGTGCCAGCAGCCCCGGGAGGGCTGTCACAGATACGCAGTATTTT,CASSPGRAVTDTQYF,TRBD2,TRBJ2-3,NA,TRBV14
TGTGCCAGTAACAGGGGACAGGGGGGTGAAAAACTGTTTTTT,CASNRGQGGEKLFF,TRBD1,TRBJ1-4,NA,TRBV19
TGTGCCAGCAGCGAGGGACAGGGTCCCTCGTCTAACTATGGCTACACCTTC,CASSEGQGPSSNYGYTF,TRBD1,TRBJ1-2,NA,TRBV7-9
TGTGCCAGCAGCGTAGACCGGGACACCAACTATGGCTACACCTTC,CASSVDRDTNYGYTF,NA,TRBJ1-2,NA,TRBV9
TGCGCCAGCACTGAGGGGGCTACGAACACTGAAGCTTTCTTT,CASTEGATNTEAFF,TRBD1,TRBJ1-1,NA,TRBV5-1
TGTGCCAGCAGCCTAGGACTTAGCCAAACAGATACGCAGTATTTT,CASSLGLSQTDTQYF,NA,TRBJ2-3,NA,TRBV7-3
TGCGCCAGCAGCCGAGGGACAGTCCAGAGCACAGATACGCAGTATTTT,CASSRGTVQSTDTQYF,TRBD1,TRBJ2-3,NA,TRBV4-1
TGCGCCAGCAGCTTGGACAGGGGGTCGGACACCGGGGAGCTGTTTTTT,CASSLDRGSDTGELFF,TRBD1,TRBJ2-2,NA,TRBV5-1
TGTGCCAGCAGTAGACTAGCGGGAGAGTACGAGCAGTACTTC,CASSRLAGEYEQYF,TRBD2,TRBJ2-7,NA,TRBV6-1
TGTGCCAGCACCAGTAGCGGGAGGGCCAAATACAATGAGCAGTTCTTC,CASTSSGRAKYNEQFF,TRBD2,TRBJ2-1,NA,TRBV28
TGTGCCAGCAGCGCATGGACAGGGGGCAAAATGTACGAGCAGTACTTC,CASSAWTGGKMYEQYF,TRBD1,TRBJ2-7,NA,TRBV5-4
TGCAGCGTTGGCGGTTTAATGAACACTGAAGCTTTCTTT,CSVGGLMNTEAFF,NA,TRBJ1-1,NA,TRBV29-1
TGTGCCAGCAGTCAAGACAGGGTATTTTTCTATGGCTACACCTTC,CASSQDRVFFYGYTF,TRBD1,TRBJ1-2,few,TRBV28
TGTGCCAGCAGCCCCAGGGAGGGAAGATCCTACGAGCAGTACTTC,CASSPREGRSYEQYF,TRBD2,TRBJ2-7,NA,TRBV7-2
TGTGCCAGCAGTACCGGGCCAACGCCTCGGGGGACTGAAGCTTTCTTT,CASSTGPTPRGTEAFF,NA,TRBJ1-1,NA,TRBV2
TGTGCTAGCAGCTCTTATAGCGGGGGGAGCACAGATACGCAGTATTTT,CASSSYSGGSTDTQYF,TRBD2,TRBJ2-3,NA,TRBV7-7
TGTGCCAGCAGCCACGGGACAGTCGACAATGAAAAACTGTTTTTT,CASSHGTVDNEKLFF,TRBD1,TRBJ1-4,once,TRBV7-3
TGTGCCAGCAGCCAAGTTAGACAAGGCTCCGGTGGTGGGCAGTACTTC,CASSQVRQGSGGGQYF,NA,TRBJ2-7,once,TRBV13
TGTGCCAGCAGTTTAAAACCAGAGGGTTACGAGCAGTACTTC,CASSLKPEGYEQYF,NA,TRBJ2-7,NA,TRBV27
TGTGCCAGCAGTTCGCGGGACCCCTACGAGCAGTACTTC,CASSSRDPYEQYF,NA,TRBJ2-7,NA,TRBV27
TGTGCCAGCAGCTTGAGGAGCTCTGGAAACACCATATATTTT,CASSLRSSGNTIYF,NA,TRBJ1-3,NA,TRBV7-9
TGCGCCAGCAGCTTGGGACCAACCGGGACTAGCGGAAACTACGAGCAGTACTTC,CASSLGPTGTSGNYEQYF,TRBD2,TRBJ2-7,NA,TRBV5-1
TGCGCCAGCAGCTTCAGGGGGCGCGGGGAAGAGACCCAGTACTTC,CASSFRGRGEETQYF,TRBD1,TRBJ2-5,NA,TRBV5-1
TGCGCCAGCAGCTCCCGGGACAGGTTGAGGGAAAAACTGTTTTTT,CASSSRDRLREKLFF,TRBD1,TRBJ1-4,NA,TRBV5-1
TGTGCCAGCAGCGGGACAGGGCCTGTGGACATTCAGTACTTC,CASSGTGPVDIQYF,TRBD1,TRBJ2-4,NA,TRBV5-6